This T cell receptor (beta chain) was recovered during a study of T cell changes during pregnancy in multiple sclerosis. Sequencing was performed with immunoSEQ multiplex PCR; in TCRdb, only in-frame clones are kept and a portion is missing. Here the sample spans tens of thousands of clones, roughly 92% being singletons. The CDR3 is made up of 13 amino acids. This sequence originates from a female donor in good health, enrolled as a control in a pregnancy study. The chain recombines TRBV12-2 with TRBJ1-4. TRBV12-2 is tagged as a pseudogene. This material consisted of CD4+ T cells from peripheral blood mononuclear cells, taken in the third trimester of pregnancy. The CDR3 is CASRLGEDEKLFF. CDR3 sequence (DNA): TGTGCAAGTCGCTTAGGGGAGGATGAAAAACTGTTTTTT.